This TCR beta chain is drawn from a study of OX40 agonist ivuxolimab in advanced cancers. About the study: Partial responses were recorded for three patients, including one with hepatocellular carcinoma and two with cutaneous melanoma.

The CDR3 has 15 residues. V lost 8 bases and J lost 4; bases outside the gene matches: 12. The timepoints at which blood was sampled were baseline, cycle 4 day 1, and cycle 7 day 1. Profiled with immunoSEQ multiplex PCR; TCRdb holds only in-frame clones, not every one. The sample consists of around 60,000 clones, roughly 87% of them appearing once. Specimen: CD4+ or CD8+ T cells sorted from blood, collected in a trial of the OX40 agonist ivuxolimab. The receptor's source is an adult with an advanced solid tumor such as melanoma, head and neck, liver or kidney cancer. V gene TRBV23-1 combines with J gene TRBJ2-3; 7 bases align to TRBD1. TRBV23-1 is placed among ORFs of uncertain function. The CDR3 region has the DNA TGCGCCAGCGGAGGAAACAGGGGCGCCCCAGATACGCAGTATTTT. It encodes CASGGNRGAPDTQYF.